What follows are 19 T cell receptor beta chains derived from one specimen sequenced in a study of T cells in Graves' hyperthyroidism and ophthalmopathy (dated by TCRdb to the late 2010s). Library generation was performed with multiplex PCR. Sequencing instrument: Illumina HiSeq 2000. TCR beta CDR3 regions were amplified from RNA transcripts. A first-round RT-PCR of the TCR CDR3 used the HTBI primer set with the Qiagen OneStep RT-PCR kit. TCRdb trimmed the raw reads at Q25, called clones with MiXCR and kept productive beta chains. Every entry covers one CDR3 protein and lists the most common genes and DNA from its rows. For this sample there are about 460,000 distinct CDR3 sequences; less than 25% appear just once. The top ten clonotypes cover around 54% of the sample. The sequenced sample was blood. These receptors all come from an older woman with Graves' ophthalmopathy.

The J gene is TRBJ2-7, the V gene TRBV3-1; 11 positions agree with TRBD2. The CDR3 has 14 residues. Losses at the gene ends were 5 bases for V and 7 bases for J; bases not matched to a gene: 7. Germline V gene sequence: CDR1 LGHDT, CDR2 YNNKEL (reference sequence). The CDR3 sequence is CASSELAGVREQYF. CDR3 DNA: TGTGCCAGCAGCGAACTAGCGGGAGTACGGGAGCAGTACTTC.

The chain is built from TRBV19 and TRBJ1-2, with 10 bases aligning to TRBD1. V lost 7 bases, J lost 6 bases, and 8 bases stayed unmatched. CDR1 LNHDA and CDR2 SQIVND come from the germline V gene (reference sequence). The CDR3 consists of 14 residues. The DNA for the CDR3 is TGTGCCAGTACCCCCCCCGGGACAGGGGATGGCTACACCTTC. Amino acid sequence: CASTPPGTGDGYTF.

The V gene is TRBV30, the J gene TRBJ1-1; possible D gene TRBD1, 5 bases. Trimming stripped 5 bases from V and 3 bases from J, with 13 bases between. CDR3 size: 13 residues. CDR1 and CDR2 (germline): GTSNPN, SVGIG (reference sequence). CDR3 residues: CAWGLLGDTEAFF. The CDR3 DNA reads TGTGCCTGGGGCCTTCTAGGGGACACTGAAGCTTTCTTT.

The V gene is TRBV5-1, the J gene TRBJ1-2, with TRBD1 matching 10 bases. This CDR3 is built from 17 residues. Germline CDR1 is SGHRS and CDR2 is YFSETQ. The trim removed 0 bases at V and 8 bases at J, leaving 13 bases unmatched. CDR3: CASSLGAVIRQGAGYTF. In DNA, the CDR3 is TGCGCCAGCAGCTTGGGGGCCGTTATCCGACAGGGGGCCGGCTACACCTTC.

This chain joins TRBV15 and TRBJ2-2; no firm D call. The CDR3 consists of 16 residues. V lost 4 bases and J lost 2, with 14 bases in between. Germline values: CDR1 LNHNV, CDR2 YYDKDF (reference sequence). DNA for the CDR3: TGTGCCACCAGCAAACGCCTCTCGGCAAACACCGGGGAGCTGTTTTTT. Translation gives CATSKRLSANTGELFF.

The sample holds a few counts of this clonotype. CDR3 sequence: CASRLGQGHSYEQYF. For the CDR3, the DNA is TGTGCCAGCAGACTCGGACAGGGCCACTCCTACGAGCAGTACTTC. The chain carries TRBV7-9 and TRBJ2-7; 8 nucleotides line up with TRBD1. V was pared by 6 bases and J by 0 bases, with 7 bases of the junction left unmatched. Germline-derived CDR1 and CDR2 are SEHNR and FQNEAQ (reference sequence). There are 15 residues in the CDR3.

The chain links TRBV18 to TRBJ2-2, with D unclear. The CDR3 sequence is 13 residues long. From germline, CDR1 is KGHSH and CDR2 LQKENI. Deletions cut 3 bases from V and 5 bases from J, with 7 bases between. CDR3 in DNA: TGTGCCAGCTCACCTGTCCGGACCGGGGAGCTGTTTTTT. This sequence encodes CASSPVRTGELFF.

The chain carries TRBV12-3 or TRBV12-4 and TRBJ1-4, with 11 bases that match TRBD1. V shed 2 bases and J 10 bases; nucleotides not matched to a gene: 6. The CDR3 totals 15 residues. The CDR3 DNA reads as TGTGCCAGCAGTTTAACCCCGGGGACAGGGGGAAAACTGTTTTTT. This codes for CASSLTPGTGGKLFF.

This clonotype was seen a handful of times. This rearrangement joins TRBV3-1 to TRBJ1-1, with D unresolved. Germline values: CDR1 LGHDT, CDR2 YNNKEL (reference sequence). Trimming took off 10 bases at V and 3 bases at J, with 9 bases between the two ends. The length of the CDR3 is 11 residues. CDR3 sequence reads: CATGQYTEAFF. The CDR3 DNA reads TGTGCCACCGGGCAGTACACTGAAGCTTTCTTT.

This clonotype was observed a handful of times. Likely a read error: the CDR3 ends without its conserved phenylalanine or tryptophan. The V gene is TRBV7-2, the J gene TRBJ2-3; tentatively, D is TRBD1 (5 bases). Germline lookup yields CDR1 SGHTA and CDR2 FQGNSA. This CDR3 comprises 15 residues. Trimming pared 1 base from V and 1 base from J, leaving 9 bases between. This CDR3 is CASSLVQGGTDTQYS. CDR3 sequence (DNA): TGTGCCAGCAGCTTAGTCCAGGGTGGCACAGATACGCAGTATTCT.

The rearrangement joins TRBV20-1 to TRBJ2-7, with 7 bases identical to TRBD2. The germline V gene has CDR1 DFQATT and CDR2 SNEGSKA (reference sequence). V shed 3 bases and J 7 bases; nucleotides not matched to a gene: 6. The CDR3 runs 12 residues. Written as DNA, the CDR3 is TGCAGTGCTAGGAAGGTGGGGGGGGAGCAGTACTTC. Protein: CSARKVGGEQYF.

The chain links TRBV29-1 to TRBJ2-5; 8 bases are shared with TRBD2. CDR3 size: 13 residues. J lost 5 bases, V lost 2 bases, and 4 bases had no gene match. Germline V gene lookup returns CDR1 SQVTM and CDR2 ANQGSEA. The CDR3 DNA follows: TGCAGCGTTGAAAGCGGGAGTCGGGAGACCCAGTACTTC. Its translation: CSVESGSRETQYF.

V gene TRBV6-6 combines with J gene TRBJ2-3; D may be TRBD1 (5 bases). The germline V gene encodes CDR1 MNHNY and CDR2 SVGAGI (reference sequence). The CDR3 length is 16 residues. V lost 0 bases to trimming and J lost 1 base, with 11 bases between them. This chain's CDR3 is CASSYSRVMGTDTQYF. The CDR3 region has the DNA TGTGCCAGCAGTTACTCCAGGGTAATGGGCACAGATACGCAGTATTTT.

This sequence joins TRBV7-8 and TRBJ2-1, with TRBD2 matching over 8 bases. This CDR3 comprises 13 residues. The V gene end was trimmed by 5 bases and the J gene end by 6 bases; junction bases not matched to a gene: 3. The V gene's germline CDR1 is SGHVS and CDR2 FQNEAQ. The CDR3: CASSPSGSNEQFF. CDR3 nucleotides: TGTGCCAGCAGCCCCAGCGGGAGCAATGAGCAGTTCTTC.

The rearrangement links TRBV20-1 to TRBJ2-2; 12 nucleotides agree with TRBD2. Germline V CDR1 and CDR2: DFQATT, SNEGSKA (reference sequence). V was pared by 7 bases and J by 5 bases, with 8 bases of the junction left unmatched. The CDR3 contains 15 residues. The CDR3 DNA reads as TGCAGTGTTCTAGCGGGAGGGCCCGGGACCGGGGAGCTGTTTTTT. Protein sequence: CSVLAGGPGTGELFF.

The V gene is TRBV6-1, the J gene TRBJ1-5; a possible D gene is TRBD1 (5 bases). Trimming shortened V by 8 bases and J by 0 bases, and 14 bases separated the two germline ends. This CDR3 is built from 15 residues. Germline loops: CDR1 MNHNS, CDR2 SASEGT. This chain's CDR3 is CASETGDHSNQPQHF. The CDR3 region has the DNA TGTGCCAGCGAAACGGGGGACCATAGCAATCAGCCCCAGCATTTT.

The CDR3 is CASSPGTGPNTGELFF. The CDR3 DNA sequence: TGCGCCAGCAGCCCCGGGACAGGGCCGAACACCGGGGAGCTGTTTTTT. The rearrangement links TRBV5-1 to TRBJ2-2; TRBD1 matches 9 bases. CDR1 and CDR2 (germline): SGHRS, YFSETQ. This CDR3 has 16 amino acids. Unmatched junction bases numbered 4, after V lost 4 bases and J lost 0 bases.

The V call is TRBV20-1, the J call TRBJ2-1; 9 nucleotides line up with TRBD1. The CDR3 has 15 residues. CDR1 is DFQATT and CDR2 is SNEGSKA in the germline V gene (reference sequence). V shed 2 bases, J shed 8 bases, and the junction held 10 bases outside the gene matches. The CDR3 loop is CSARTGQGFDDEQFF. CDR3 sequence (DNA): TGCAGTGCTAGAACGGGACAGGGATTCGACGATGAGCAGTTCTTC.

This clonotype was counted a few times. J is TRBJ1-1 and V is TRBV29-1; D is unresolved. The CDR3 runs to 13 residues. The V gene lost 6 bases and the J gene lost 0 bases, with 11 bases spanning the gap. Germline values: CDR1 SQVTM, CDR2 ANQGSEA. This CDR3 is CSVMTVMNTEAFF. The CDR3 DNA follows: TGCAGCGTGATGACTGTTATGAACACTGAAGCTTTCTTT.